This is a list of T cell receptor beta chains from one sample in a study of blood T cell repertoires in COVID-19. Sequencing used immunoSEQ multiplex PCR; TCRdb keeps in-frame clones, though not all of them. The sample contains about 170,000 clones, 84% of which appear only once. Sequencing input: peripheral blood. These receptors were obtained from a woman between 70 and 85 years old with COVID-19, enrolled during active disease. The CDR3 runs from the conserved cysteine through the conserved F or W. The D gene is left open where the match is weak. Clone size is stated in some rows and not others, as once, few, many or a class when expanded.

NA	TRBV3-1/TRBV3-2	TRBJ1-4	15	NA	TGTGCCAGCAGCCAAGATAGTTACAGATTCGAAAAACTGTTTTTT	CASSQDSYRFEKLFF
NA	TRBV24-1	TRBJ2-3	17	TRBD2	TGTGCCACCAGTGATGGACGTTCTAGCGGGGGGGCAGGAAAATTGTATTTT	CATSDGRSSGGAGKLYF
few	TRBV2	TRBJ2-5	17	NA	TGTGCCAGCACCCTGGGGGGAATCCGAGGATCCCAAGAGACCCAGTACTTC	CASTLGGIRGSQETQYF
many	TRBV10-2	TRBJ1-6	12	NA	TGCGCCAGCAGTGAAGGGGCGATTGCCCTCCACTTT	CASSEGAIALHF
many	TRBV2	TRBJ1-1	12	NA	TGTGCCAGCAGTGAACAAAGGCGGGGAGCTTTCTTT	CASSEQRRGAFF
once	TRBV25-1	TRBJ1-6	14	NA	TGTGCCAGCAGTGAATTCGGGGGTTTTAGTCCCCTCCACTTT	CASSEFGGFSPLHF
NA	TRBV7-8	TRBJ2-3	16	TRBD2	TGTGCCAGCAGCTTAACTAGCGGGATAACCACAGATACGCAGTATTTT	CASSLTSGITTDTQYF
NA	TRBV18	TRBJ1-1	14	TRBD1	TGTGCCAGCTGGGAGGACAGGTGGAGCACTGAAGCTTTCTTT	CASWEDRWSTEAFF
NA	TRBV5-6	TRBJ1-3	15	NA	TGTGCCAGCAGCGGAAGGGGTAGACCTGAAAACACCATATATTTT	CASSGRGRPENTIYF
NA	TRBV2	TRBJ1-5	14	TRBD1	TGTGCCAGCGGGGGAACAGGGGCCCTTCAGCCCCAGCATTTT	CASGGTGALQPQHF
NA	TRBV19	TRBJ1-5	14	NA	TGTGCCAGTAGTACCGGGAGAGACAATCAGCCCCAGCATTTT	CASSTGRDNQPQHF
NA	TRBV30	TRBJ2-7	15	NA	TGTGCCTGGAGTGTGTCCGGGAGTGGGCTCTACGAGCAGTACTTC	CAWSVSGSGLYEQYF
NA	TRBV5-1	TRBJ1-2	13	NA	TGCGCCAGCAGCTTGCTTCAGGGTTCAGGCTACACCTTC	CASSLLQGSGYTF
NA	TRBV5-4	TRBJ1-4	17	NA	TGTGCCAGCAGCTTTGGTCCGGCGGGGGGCTCTAATGAAAAACTGTTTTTT	CASSFGPAGGSNEKLFF